This TCR beta chain was obtained from a study of blood T cell repertoires in COVID-19. In the study overall: The origin of the acute and convalescent COVID-19 samples was the United States, Italy and Spain. PBMCs, B-cell-depleted T cells, or T cells were the source of the cDNA or gDNA that made up the material.

This CDR3 is built from 14 residues. The junction had 8 bases not matched to a gene; V was cut back by 3 bases and J by 7 bases. The germline V gene encodes CDR1 GTSNPN and CDR2 SVGIG (reference sequence). Original handling: Researchers report that nucleated cell counts were estimated from reference gene primer amplification. Some clones are missing from TCRdb's copy, which holds only in-frame ones; the method was immunoSEQ multiplex PCR. D and trimming come from the DNA, and the V and J calls and clone size come from that table. The sample contains under 60,000 clones, 85% of which appear only once.

The sequence was collected from a human donor in a cohort sampled during active COVID-19. Sequenced sample: peripheral blood. The chain employs TRBV30 and TRBJ2-3, with 9 nucleotides matching TRBD2. The CDR3 nucleotides are TGTGCCTGGAGGCCGGGACTAGCTGAAAATACGCAGTATTTT. Amino acid sequence: CAWRPGLAENTQYF.